One sample yielded the 30 T cell receptor beta chains listed below, sequenced in a study of blood T cell repertoires in COVID-19. Here immunoSEQ multiplex PCR was the method, and the copy in TCRdb shows in-frame clones only, minus some. The sample lists just over 150,000 clones; 85% were seen once. The specimen was peripheral blood. The receptors stem from a human donor with acute or convalescent COVID-19. The donor label of this sample is uncertain.

V is TRBV20-1 and J is TRBJ2-7, with TRBD2 identical over 8 bases. The trim removed 3 bases at V and 1 base at J, leaving 5 bases unmatched. CDR3 length: 14 residues. Germline loops: CDR1 DFQATT, CDR2 SNEGSKA (reference sequence). The CDR3 nucleotides read TGCAGTGCTAGTCGTCCGGGGGGGTCCTACGAGCAGTACTTC. Its translation: CSASRPGGSYEQYF.

The CDR3 sequence is CASSDTGGPSSYEQYF. CDR3 in DNA: TGTGCCAGCAGTGACACAGGGGGCCCGAGCTCCTACGAGCAGTACTTC. The gene calls are TRBV6-1 and TRBJ2-7; 9 nucleotides align to TRBD1. The CDR3 has 16 amino acids. Germline trimming cut 3 bases from V and 0 bases from J; bases unmatched to any gene: 6. Germline V gene lookup returns CDR1 MNHNS and CDR2 SASEGT.

The chain combines TRBV3-1 (or the pseudogene TRBV3-2) with TRBJ2-1; D uncertain. CDR3 length equals 11 residues. Looked up from germline, CDR1 is LGHDT and CDR2 is YNNKEL (reference sequence). V lost 4 bases and J 4 bases, leaving 2 bases between the germline ends. CDR3 loop: CASSLYNEQFF. CDR3 bases: TGTGCCAGCAGCCTATACAATGAGCAGTTCTTC.

This chain joins TRBV2 and TRBJ2-3, with 7 positions matching TRBD2. This CDR3 is 15 amino acids long. The V and J ends lost 3 bases and 0 bases, in that order; junction bases with no gene match: 3. CDR1 SNHLY and CDR2 FYNNEI come from the germline V gene. CDR3 loop: CASSDGGYSTDTQYF. The CDR3 DNA sequence: TGTGCCAGCAGTGACGGGGGGTATAGCACAGATACGCAGTATTTT.

This chain links TRBV11-2 with TRBJ2-1, with 11 nucleotides matching TRBD2. CDR3 size: 15 residues. Germline lookup yields CDR1 SGHAT and CDR2 FQNNGV. Unmatched junction bases numbered 7, after V lost 4 bases and J lost 8 bases. CDR3 sequence (DNA): TGTGCCAGCAGCTCTCGACTAGCGGGGAGATATGAGCAGTTCTTC. Its translation: CASSSRLAGRYEQFF.

Here the CDR3 reads CASSQDRLWGQANRESYGYTF. DNA of the CDR3: TGCGCCAGCAGCCAAGATAGGTTGTGGGGACAGGCTAATCGGGAGAGCTATGGCTACACCTTC. This rearrangement joins TRBV4-1 to TRBJ1-2, with 8 nucleotides matching TRBD1. CDR1 MGHRA and CDR2 YSYEKL come from the germline V gene. V lost 0 bases and J lost 4; bases outside the gene matches: 22. The length of the CDR3 is 21 residues.

The CDR3 nucleotides are TGTGCCAGCAGGCGGGACGTACAAGAGACCCAGTACTTC. Translating gives CASRRDVQETQYF. The rearrangement links TRBV28 to TRBJ2-5, with D perhaps TRBD2 (6 bases). V was pared by 6 bases and J by 2 bases, with 10 bases between. This CDR3 is built from 13 residues. Germline assignment: CDR1 MDHEN and CDR2 SYDVKM. Based on the CDR3 plus reference TRBV28 and TRBJ2-5, the full variable domain is DVKVTQSSRYLVKRTGEKVFLECVQDMDHENMFWYRQDPGLGLRLIYFSYDVKMKEKGDIPEGYSVSREKKERFSLILESASTNQTSMYLCASRRDVQETQYFGPGTRLLVL.

The V call is TRBV5-4, the J call TRBJ2-7, with 8 bases matching TRBD1. CDR1 and CDR2 (germline): SGHNT, YYREEE (reference sequence). The CDR3 is 14 residues long. Germline trimming cut 5 bases from V and 7 bases from J; bases unmatched to any gene: 11. CDR3 loop: CASSITQGAREQYF. The CDR3 bases are TGTGCCAGCAGTATCACCCAGGGGGCGAGGGAGCAGTACTTC.

CDR3 region: CASSLARPARSSPLHF. The CDR3 DNA sequence: TGCGCCAGCAGCTTGGCCAGGCCCGCGCGTAGTTCACCCCTCCACTTT. The chain employs TRBV5-1 and TRBJ1-6; D gene uncertain. The CDR3 consists of 16 residues. Germline V gives CDR1 SGHRS, CDR2 YFSETQ. V dropped 0 bases and J dropped 9 bases, with 16 bases sitting between them.

The V and J genes are TRBV6-2 or TRBV6-3 and TRBJ2-2; TRBD1 matches at 9 bases. The germline V gene encodes CDR1 MNHEY and CDR2 SVGEGT. The CDR3 is 18 residues long. With 5 bases clipped from V and 1 base from J, the junction kept 11 bases outside the gene matches. In nucleotides, the CDR3 is TGTGCCAGCAGTCGGACAGGGGTGTCAAGTAGGAACACCGGGGAGCTGTTTTTT. This sequence encodes CASSRTGVSSRNTGELFF.

This chain uses TRBV6-6 with TRBJ1-2, with D tentatively TRBD1 (6 bases). Germline lookup yields CDR1 MNHNY and CDR2 SVGAGI (reference sequence). Between the trimmed V and J ends, which lost 6 bases and 6 bases, there was a span of 14 bases. CDR3 length equals 13 residues. This CDR3 reads CASSLGGANGYTF. DNA of the CDR3: TGTGCCAGCAGCCTAGGGGGGGCCAATGGCTACACCTTC.

The V and J genes are TRBV4-1 and TRBJ1-1; no definite D call. The CDR3 totals 14 residues. V lost 3 bases and J 2 bases, leaving 10 bases between the germline ends. From germline, CDR1 is MGHRA and CDR2 YSYEKL. For the CDR3, the DNA is TGCGCCAGCAGCCATGATCTAGGCAACACTGAAGCTTTCTTT. Translated: CASSHDLGNTEAFF.

CDR3 residues: CASSNEAGVGYTF. DNA of the CDR3: TGTGCCAGCTCGAATGAAGCGGGGGTCGGCTACACCTTC. This sequence joins TRBV18 and TRBJ1-2; maybe TRBD1 (5 bases). CDR3 length: 13 amino acids. Trimming stripped 6 bases from V and 8 bases from J, with 16 bases between. From germline, CDR1 is KGHSH and CDR2 LQKENI.

This sequence joins TRBV7-3 and TRBJ2-1; a weak D match, TRBD2 (6 bases). The V gene lost 2 bases and the J gene lost 9 bases, with 17 bases spanning the gap. Germline CDR1 SGHTA, CDR2 FQGTGA. The CDR3 covers 15 residues. CDR3 loop: CASSLEAASGREQFF. The CDR3 nucleotides read TGTGCCAGCAGCTTAGAGGCTGCCAGCGGGCGTGAGCAGTTCTTC.

The chain has TRBV19 and TRBJ2-1; 12 nucleotides align to TRBD2. This CDR3 has 14 amino acids. In germline, CDR1 is LNHDA, CDR2 SQIVND (reference sequence). The V gene end was trimmed by 8 bases and the J gene end by 4 bases; junction bases not matched to a gene: 3. The CDR3 here is CASQTSGGYNEQFF. DNA of the CDR3: TGTGCCAGTCAGACTAGCGGGGGTTACAATGAGCAGTTCTTC.

The chain is built from TRBV2 and TRBJ1-5, with 11 bases aligning to TRBD1. CDR1 SNHLY and CDR2 FYNNEI come from the germline V gene. CDR3 length: 16 residues. V was clipped by 6 bases and J by 6 bases; unmatched bases: 10. The CDR3 DNA reads as TGTGCCAGCAGGATCGGGACAGGGGGTTTCAGTCAGCCCCAGCATTTT. Translation: CASRIGTGGFSQPQHF.

V usage is TRBV11-3 and J usage is TRBJ1-4; no clear D. CDR3 length: 16 amino acids. V was clipped by 2 bases and J by 9 bases, with 19 bases between them. From germline, CDR1 is SGHNT and CDR2 YENEEA. The CDR3 loop is CASSLITPGSLQKLFF. CDR3 nucleotides: TGTGCCAGCAGCTTAATAACCCCGGGGTCATTGCAAAAACTGTTTTTT.

This rearrangement joins TRBV5-1 to TRBJ2-3, with TRBD1 identical over 10 bases. After removal of 1 base from V and 2 bases from J, the junction contained 4 bases not matched to a gene. The CDR3 covers 16 residues. CDR1 is SGHRS and CDR2 is YFSETQ in the germline V gene. CDR3 sequence (DNA): TGCGCCAGCAGCTTGACTGGGACAGGGGTCACAGATACGCAGTATTTT. Its translation is CASSLTGTGVTDTQYF.

The CDR3 is CASSPDKEGEAFF. CDR3 DNA sequence: TGTGCCAGCTCACCCGATAAGGAGGGTGAAGCTTTCTTT. The rearrangement links TRBV18 to TRBJ1-1; no definite D call. The CDR3 contains 13 residues. V lost 3 bases to trimming and J lost 7 bases, with 12 bases between them. The germline V gene has CDR1 KGHSH and CDR2 LQKENI.

The chain recombines TRBV4-1 with TRBJ2-7, with 8 bases identical to TRBD1. After removal of 1 base from V and 5 bases from J, the junction contained 10 bases not matched to a gene. This CDR3 spans 16 amino acids. The V gene's germline CDR1 is MGHRA and CDR2 YSYEKL. CDR3 in amino acids: CASSQGGSGGLHEQYF. The CDR3 region has the DNA TGCGCCAGCAGCCAAGGAGGGTCAGGGGGCCTCCACGAGCAGTACTTC.

A few counts support this clone. The DNA is omitted, as the CDR3 cannot be located on it reliably, and the CDR3 follows TCRdb's listing. This rearrangement joins TRBV19 to TRBJ1-1; no check of the table's D call, TRBD1, against the DNA was made. The CDR3 contains 16 residues when both ends are counted. The germline V gene encodes CDR1 LNHDA and CDR2 SQIVND (reference sequence). CDR3 amino acids: CASTSDISRRNTEAFF.

The gene calls are TRBV3-1 (or the pseudogene TRBV3-2) and TRBJ2-1; D remains ambiguous. The germline V gene has CDR1 LGHDT and CDR2 YNNKEL (reference sequence). This CDR3 is 13 amino acids long. Trimming shortened V by 2 bases and J by 6 bases, and 8 bases separated the two germline ends. The CDR3 sequence is CASSQPGTNEQFF. DNA for the CDR3: TGTGCCAGCAGCCAACCAGGAACCAATGAGCAGTTCTTC.

The chain is built from TRBV7-9 and TRBJ2-3, with TRBD1 matching 8 bases. J was trimmed by 5 bases and V by 6 bases; bases with no gene match: 13. The CDR3 runs to 16 residues. Germline CDR1 reads SEHNR; CDR2 reads FQNEAQ (reference sequence). CDR3 protein: CASRRPDRANLDTQYF. CDR3 sequence (DNA): TGTGCCAGCAGACGCCCGGACAGGGCCAACTTAGATACGCAGTATTTT.

The rearrangement links TRBV4-1 to TRBJ2-1, with TRBD1 identical over 9 bases. Germline V gene lookup returns CDR1 MGHRA and CDR2 YSYEKL. The CDR3 totals 15 residues. V shed 5 bases, J shed 9 bases, and the junction held 11 bases outside the gene matches. The DNA for the CDR3 is TGCGCCAGCAGCTCTCCGGGACAGGGAAGGGCTGAGCAGTTCTTC. It codes for CASSSPGQGRAEQFF.

The rearrangement links TRBV11-2 to TRBJ2-5, with 14 bases fitting TRBD2. The CDR3 consists of 17 residues. After removal of 3 bases from V and 1 base from J, the junction contained 4 bases not matched to a gene. CDR1 and CDR2 from the germline V gene are SGHAT and FQNNGV. CDR3 DNA: TGTGCCAGCAGCTTCGGGACTAGCGGGGGACCCCAAGAGACCCAGTACTTC. Residues: CASSFGTSGGPQETQYF.

The J gene is TRBJ1-1, the V gene TRBV18, with TRBD1 as a possible D gene (5 bases). V was clipped by 0 bases and J by 0 bases, with 8 bases between them. Germline-derived CDR1 and CDR2 are KGHSH and LQKENI. CDR3 length: 15 amino acids. The CDR3 DNA is TGTGCCAGCTCACCACCGGCAGGGATGAACACTGAAGCTTTCTTT. Translation: CASSPPAGMNTEAFF.

The chain combines TRBV5-1 with TRBJ2-7; possibly TRBD2 for D (5 bases). CDR1 is SGHRS and CDR2 is YFSETQ in the germline V gene. The V end was cut by 0 bases, the J end by 0 bases, with 13 bases between. The CDR3 has 16 residues. The CDR3 is CASSLAIQRRSYEQYF. CDR3 coding DNA: TGCGCCAGCAGCTTGGCTATTCAGCGGCGCTCCTACGAGCAGTACTTC.

This chain links TRBV6-5 with TRBJ2-2; D is uncertain. This CDR3 comprises 13 residues. CDR1 is MNHEY and CDR2 is SVGAGI in the germline V gene. V dropped 0 bases and J dropped 7 bases, with 6 bases sitting between them. The CDR3 spells CASSYSSLGELFF. CDR3 bases: TGTGCCAGCAGTTACTCGAGCCTCGGGGAGCTGTTTTTT.

J is TRBJ2-1 and V is TRBV5-1, with D maybe TRBD2 (5 bases). Per germline, CDR1 SGHRS and CDR2 YFSETQ. This CDR3 region has 15 residues. V lost 2 bases to trimming and J lost 0 bases, with 9 bases between them. CDR3 region: CASSLVGSSYNEQFF. CDR3 DNA sequence: TGCGCCAGCAGCTTAGTGGGGAGCTCCTACAATGAGCAGTTCTTC.

This clone was recorded once. The chain is built from TRBV29-1 and TRBJ1-1; 9 bases align to TRBD1. The J segment lost 5 bases and the V segment lost 5 bases, leaving 9 bases of the junction unmatched. Germline CDR1 and CDR2: SQVTM and ANQGSEA. CDR3 length: 14 residues. The CDR3 here is CSVFQTGGRTEAFF. The CDR3 nucleotides are TGCAGCGTTTTTCAGACAGGGGGGAGGACTGAAGCTTTCTTT. Using reference TRBV29-1 and TRBJ1-1 for the parts outside the CDR3, the full variable domain is SAVISQKPSRDICQRGTSLTIQCQVDSQVTMMFWYRQQPGQSLTLIATANQGSEATYESGFVIDKFPISRPNLTFSTLTVSNMSPEDSSIYLCSVFQTGGRTEAFFGQGTRLTVV.